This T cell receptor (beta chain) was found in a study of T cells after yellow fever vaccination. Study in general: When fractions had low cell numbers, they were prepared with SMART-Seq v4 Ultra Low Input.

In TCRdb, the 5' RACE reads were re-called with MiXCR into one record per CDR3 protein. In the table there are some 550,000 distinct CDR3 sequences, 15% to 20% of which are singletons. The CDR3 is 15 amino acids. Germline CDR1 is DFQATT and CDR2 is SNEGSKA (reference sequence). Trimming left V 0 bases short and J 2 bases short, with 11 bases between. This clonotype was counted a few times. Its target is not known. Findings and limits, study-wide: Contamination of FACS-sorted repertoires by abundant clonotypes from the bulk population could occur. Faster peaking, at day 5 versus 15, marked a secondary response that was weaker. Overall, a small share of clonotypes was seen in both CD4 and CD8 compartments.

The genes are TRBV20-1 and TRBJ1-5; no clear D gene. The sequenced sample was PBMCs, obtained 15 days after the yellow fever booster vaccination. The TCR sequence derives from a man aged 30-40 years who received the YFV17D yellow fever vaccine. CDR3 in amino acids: CSARDPARGNQPQHF. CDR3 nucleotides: TGCAGTGCTAGAGATCCGGCCCGGGGCAATCAGCCCCAGCATTTT.